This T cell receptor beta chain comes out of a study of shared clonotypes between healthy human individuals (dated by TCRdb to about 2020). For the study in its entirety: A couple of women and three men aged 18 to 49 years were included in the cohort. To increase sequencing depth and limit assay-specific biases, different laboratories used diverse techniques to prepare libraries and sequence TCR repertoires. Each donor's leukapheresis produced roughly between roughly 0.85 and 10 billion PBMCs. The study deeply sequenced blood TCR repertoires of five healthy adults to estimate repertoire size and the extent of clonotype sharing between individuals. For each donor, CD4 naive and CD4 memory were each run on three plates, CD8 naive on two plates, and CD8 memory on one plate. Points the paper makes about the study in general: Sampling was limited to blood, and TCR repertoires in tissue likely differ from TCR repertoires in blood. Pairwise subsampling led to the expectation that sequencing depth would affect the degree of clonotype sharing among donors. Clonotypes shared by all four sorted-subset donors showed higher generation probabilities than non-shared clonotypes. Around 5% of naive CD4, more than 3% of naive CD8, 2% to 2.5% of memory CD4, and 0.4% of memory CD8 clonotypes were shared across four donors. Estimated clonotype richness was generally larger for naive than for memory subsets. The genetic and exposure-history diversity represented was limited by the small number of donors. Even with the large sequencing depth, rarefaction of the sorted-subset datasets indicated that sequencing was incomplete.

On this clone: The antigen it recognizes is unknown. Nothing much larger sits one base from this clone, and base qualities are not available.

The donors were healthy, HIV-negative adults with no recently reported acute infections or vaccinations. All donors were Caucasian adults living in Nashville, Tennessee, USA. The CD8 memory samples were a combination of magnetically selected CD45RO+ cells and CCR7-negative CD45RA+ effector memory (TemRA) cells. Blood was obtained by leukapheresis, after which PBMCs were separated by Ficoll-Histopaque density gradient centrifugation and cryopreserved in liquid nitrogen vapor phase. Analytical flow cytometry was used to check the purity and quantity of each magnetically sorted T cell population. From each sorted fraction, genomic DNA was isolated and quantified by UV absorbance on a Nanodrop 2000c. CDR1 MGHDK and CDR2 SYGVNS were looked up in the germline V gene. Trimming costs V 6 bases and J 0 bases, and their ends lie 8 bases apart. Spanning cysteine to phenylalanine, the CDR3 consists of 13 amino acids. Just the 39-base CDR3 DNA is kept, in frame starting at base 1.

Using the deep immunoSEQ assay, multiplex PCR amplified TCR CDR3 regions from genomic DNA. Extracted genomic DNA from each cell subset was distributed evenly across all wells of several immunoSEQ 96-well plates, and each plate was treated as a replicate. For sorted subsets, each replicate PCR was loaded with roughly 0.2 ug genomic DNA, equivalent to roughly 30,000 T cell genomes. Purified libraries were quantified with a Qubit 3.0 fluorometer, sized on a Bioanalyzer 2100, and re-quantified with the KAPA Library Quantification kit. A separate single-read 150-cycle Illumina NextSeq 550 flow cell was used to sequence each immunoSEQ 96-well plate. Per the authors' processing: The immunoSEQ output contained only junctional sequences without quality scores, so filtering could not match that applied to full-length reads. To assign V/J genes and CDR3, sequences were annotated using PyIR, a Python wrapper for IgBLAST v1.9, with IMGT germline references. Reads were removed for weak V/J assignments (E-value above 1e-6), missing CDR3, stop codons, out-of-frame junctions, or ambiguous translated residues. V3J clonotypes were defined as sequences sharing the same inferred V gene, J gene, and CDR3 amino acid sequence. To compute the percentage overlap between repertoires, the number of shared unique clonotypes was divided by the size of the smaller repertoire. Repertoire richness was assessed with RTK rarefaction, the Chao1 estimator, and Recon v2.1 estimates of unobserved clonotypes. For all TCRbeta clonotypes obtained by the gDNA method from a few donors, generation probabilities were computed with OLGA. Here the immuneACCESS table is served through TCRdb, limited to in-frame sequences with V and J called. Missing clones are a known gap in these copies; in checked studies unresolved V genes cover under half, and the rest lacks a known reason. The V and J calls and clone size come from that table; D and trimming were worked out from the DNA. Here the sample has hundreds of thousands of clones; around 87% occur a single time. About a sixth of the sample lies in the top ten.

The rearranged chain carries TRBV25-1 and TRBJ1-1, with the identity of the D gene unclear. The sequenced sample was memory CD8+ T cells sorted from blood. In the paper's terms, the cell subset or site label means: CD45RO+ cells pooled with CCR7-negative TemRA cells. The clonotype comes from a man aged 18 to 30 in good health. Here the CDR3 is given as CASSRTVNTEAFF. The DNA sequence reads TGTGCCAGCAGCCGGACGGTGAACACTGAAGCTTTCTTT.